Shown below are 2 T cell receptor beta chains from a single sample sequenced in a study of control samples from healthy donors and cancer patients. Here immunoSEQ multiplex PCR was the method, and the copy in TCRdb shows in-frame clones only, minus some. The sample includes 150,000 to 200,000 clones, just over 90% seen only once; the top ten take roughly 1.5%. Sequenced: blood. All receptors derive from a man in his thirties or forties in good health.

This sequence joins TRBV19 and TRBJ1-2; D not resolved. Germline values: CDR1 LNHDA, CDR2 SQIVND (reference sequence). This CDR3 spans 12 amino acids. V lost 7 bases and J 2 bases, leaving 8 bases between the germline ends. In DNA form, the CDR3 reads TGTGCCAGTACCCTAGGGAACTATGGCTACACCTTC. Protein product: CASTLGNYGYTF.

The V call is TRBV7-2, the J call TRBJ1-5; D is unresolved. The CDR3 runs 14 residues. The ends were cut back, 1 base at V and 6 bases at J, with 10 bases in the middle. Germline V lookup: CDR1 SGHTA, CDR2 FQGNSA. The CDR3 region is CASSLGTVSQPQHF. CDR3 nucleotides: TGTGCCAGCAGCTTAGGTACAGTTAGTCAGCCCCAGCATTTT.